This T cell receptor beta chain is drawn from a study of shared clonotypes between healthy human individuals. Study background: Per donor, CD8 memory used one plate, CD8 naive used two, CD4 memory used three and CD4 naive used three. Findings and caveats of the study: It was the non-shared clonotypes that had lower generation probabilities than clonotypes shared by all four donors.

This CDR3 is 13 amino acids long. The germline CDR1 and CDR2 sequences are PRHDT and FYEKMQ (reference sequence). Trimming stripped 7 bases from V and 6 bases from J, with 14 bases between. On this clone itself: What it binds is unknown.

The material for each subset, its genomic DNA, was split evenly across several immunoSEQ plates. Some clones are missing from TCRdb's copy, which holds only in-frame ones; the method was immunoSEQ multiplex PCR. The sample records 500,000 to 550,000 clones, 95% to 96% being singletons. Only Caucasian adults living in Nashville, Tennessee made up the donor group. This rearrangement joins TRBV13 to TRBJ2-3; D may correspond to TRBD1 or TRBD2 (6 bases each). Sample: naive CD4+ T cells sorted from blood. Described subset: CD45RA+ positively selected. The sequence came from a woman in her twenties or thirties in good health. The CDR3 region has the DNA TGTGCCAGCAATACGGGGGCGTTCGATACGCAGTATTTT. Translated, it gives CASNTGAFDTQYF.